Each of the 27 T cell receptor beta chains below was sequenced from the same sample in a study of cytomegalovirus exposure and HLA in healthy donors (dated by TCRdb to about 2017). Library method: the immunoSEQ multiplex PCR assay. The multiplex PCR relied on a mix of 60 forward primers for TCR Vbeta segments and 13 reverse primers for TCR Jbeta segments. TCRdb holds this immuneACCESS table with in-frame rearrangements only. Some clones are missing; in checked studies, unresolved V genes explain under half, and the rest has no known cause. Here the sample has 85,000 to 120,000 clones; about 62% occur a single time. The top ten hold less than 5% of the sample. Source material: PBMCs. The origin of the receptors is a human donor in good health.

The V gene is TRBV5-4, the J gene TRBJ2-1; TRBD2 agrees at 9 bases. Germline CDR1 reads SGHNT; CDR2 reads YYREEE (reference sequence). J lost 0 bases, V lost 4 bases, and 8 bases had no gene match. This CDR3 spans 17 amino acids. The CDR3 reads CASSGSTSGSSYNEQFF. CDR3 nucleotides: TGTGCCAGCAGCGGTTCGACTAGCGGAAGCTCCTACAATGAGCAGTTCTTC.

The chain recombines TRBV29-1 with TRBJ1-1; D not resolved. The ends were cut back, 0 bases at V and 4 bases at J, with 12 bases in the middle. Germline V gene data show CDR1 as SQVTM and CDR2 as ANQGSEA. This CDR3 region has 14 residues. CDR3 amino acids: CSVEEGRTATEAFF. In nucleotides, the CDR3 is TGCAGCGTTGAAGAGGGTAGGACTGCCACTGAAGCTTTCTTT. The variable domain in full, completed from reference TRBV29-1 and TRBJ1-1, reads SAVISQKPSRDICQRGTSLTIQCQVDSQVTMMFWYRQQPGQSLTLIATANQGSEATYESGFVIDKFPISRPNLTFSTLTVSNMSPEDSSIYLCSVEEGRTATEAFFGQGTRLTVV.

In its sample, this clone was seen once. The chain joins TRBV7-9 to TRBJ2-1; no clear D. The CDR3 sequence is 12 residues long. Trimming took 3 bases from V and 5 from J, leaving 5 bases between them. Looked up from germline, CDR1 is SEHNR and CDR2 is FQNEAQ (reference sequence). The CDR3 DNA sequence: TGTGCCAGCAGCTTCGTCGACAATGAGCAGTTCTTC. It specifies CASSFVDNEQFF.

The chain recombines TRBV7-9 with TRBJ2-5; 8 bases map to TRBD2. Trimming took 1 base from V and 2 from J; bases not matched to a gene: 9. This CDR3 contains 17 residues. CDR1 is SEHNR and CDR2 is FQNEAQ in the germline V gene (reference sequence). For the CDR3, the DNA is TGTGCCAGCAGCTTAGTCTCGACGGGAGGGTTTCAAGAGACCCAGTACTTC. Protein product: CASSLVSTGGFQETQYF.

The gene calls are TRBV28 and TRBJ2-7; TRBD1 might be the D (6 bases). The germline V and J ends were trimmed by 3 bases and 2 bases, with 14 bases remaining between them. The CDR3 spans 15 residues. Germline loops: CDR1 MDHEN, CDR2 SYDVKM. CDR3 in amino acids: CASSLRTVLPYEQYF. CDR3 bases: TGTGCCAGCAGTTTGCGGACAGTCCTCCCCTACGAGCAGTACTTC.

The chain employs TRBV5-1 and TRBJ1-4; 9 bases are a match to TRBD1. The junction had 11 bases not matched to a gene; V was cut back by 9 bases and J by 8 bases. The germline V gene encodes CDR1 SGHRS and CDR2 YFSETQ. This CDR3 is 14 amino acids long. CDR3 bases: TGCGCCACTTCCAGGACAGGGGTTGGCGAAAAACTGTTTTTT. Amino acid sequence: CATSRTGVGEKLFF.

The V call is TRBV5-1, the J call TRBJ2-7; 9 bases map to TRBD2. Trimming removed 4 bases from V and 3 bases from J; junction bases left unmatched: 11. The CDR3 runs 16 residues. CDR1 is SGHRS, CDR2 YFSETQ, per germline. The CDR3 DNA follows: TGCGCCAGCAGCGCGGGATTAGCGGGAGAAGGCTACGAGCAGTACTTC. It yields the protein CASSAGLAGEGYEQYF.

The V call is TRBV10-2, the J call TRBJ2-7; D is uncertain. Germline CDR1 is WSHSY and CDR2 is SAAADI. V was shortened by 1 base and J by 4 bases, with 5 bases between the two germline ends. There are 12 residues in the CDR3. CDR3 sequence (DNA): TGCGCCAGCAGTGAGTGGGCTTACGAGCAGTACTTC. Translation: CASSEWAYEQYF.

The CDR3 sequence: CASSITASGSYRTQYF. The CDR3 DNA reads as TGTGCCAGCAGCATTACAGCTAGCGGGAGTTATAGGACCCAGTACTTC. The V gene is TRBV11-2, the J gene TRBJ2-5; 10 bases line up with TRBD2. CDR3 length: 16 residues. Germline CDR1 is SGHAT and CDR2 is FQNNGV. V shed 5 bases, J shed 7 bases, and the junction held 13 bases outside the gene matches.

This clone was observed at least ten times. This chain links TRBV19 with TRBJ1-1; 8 bases map to TRBD1. The trim removed 7 bases at V and 5 bases at J, leaving 6 bases unmatched. The CDR3 length is 13 residues. CDR1 and CDR2 from the germline V gene are LNHDA and SQIVND (reference sequence). CDR3 nucleotides: TGTGCCAGTAATCAGGGGGCGTGGACTGAAGCTTTCTTT. Translating gives CASNQGAWTEAFF.

This chain connects TRBV10-3 to TRBJ1-1; D is undetermined. CDR1 is ENHRY and CDR2 is SYGVKD in the germline V gene. V lost 6 bases to trimming and J lost 1 base, with 9 bases between them. This CDR3 spans 13 amino acids. The DNA of the CDR3 is TGTGCCATCAGGGATGACACGAACACTGAAGCTTTCTTT. Translation gives CAIRDDTNTEAFF.

The CDR3 coding sequence is TGTGCCAGCAGCGTAGCGGGACTAGCTGCCGCCGGGGAGCTGTTTTTT. This sequence encodes CASSVAGLAAAGELFF. V gene TRBV9 combines with J gene TRBJ2-2, with 9 nucleotides matching TRBD2. V shed 0 bases and J 6 bases; nucleotides not matched to a gene: 6. The CDR3 extends over 16 amino acids. Germline values: CDR1 SGDLS, CDR2 YYNGEE. The full variable domain, rest sourced from reference TRBV9 and TRBJ2-2, is DSGVTQTPKHLITATGQRVTLRCSPRSGDLSVYWYQQSLDQGLQFLIQYYNGEERAKGNILERFSAQQFPDLHSELNLSSLELGDSALYFCASSVAGLAAAGELFFGEGSRLTVL.

This sequence joins TRBV6-6 and TRBJ1-5; a weak D match, TRBD1 (6 bases). Germline CDR1 reads MNHNY; CDR2 reads SVGAGI (reference sequence). The V gene lost 2 bases and the J gene lost 1 base, with 9 bases spanning the gap. The CDR3 is made up of 15 amino acids. CDR3 nucleotide sequence: TGTGCCAGCAGTTACGCCAGGGGAAGCAATCAGCCCCAGCATTTT. Translated, it gives CASSYARGSNQPQHF.

This chain uses TRBV7-9 with TRBJ2-7, with TRBD2 matching over 9 bases. The CDR3 loop spans 16 amino acids. Germline CDR1 is SEHNR and CDR2 is FQNEAQ (reference sequence). With 0 bases clipped from V and 0 bases from J, the junction kept 3 bases outside the gene matches. CDR3 bases: TGTGCCAGCAGCTTAGCTTTAGCGGGAGCCTCCTACGAGCAGTACTTC. Protein sequence: CASSLALAGASYEQYF.

The gene calls are TRBV15 and TRBJ1-5, with D possibly TRBD1 on 5 matching bases. The V and J ends lost 1 base and 7 bases respectively, with 8 bases between them. The CDR3 extends over 13 amino acids. CDR1 is LNHNV, CDR2 YYDKDF, per germline (reference sequence). Here the CDR3 reads CATSRGGVQPQHF. In DNA, the CDR3 is TGTGCCACCAGCAGAGGGGGCGTCCAGCCCCAGCATTTT.

The chain is built from TRBV30 and TRBJ1-4; possible D gene TRBD1, 6 bases. V shed 5 bases and J shed 5 bases, with 12 bases lying between them. Germline CDR1 is GTSNPN and CDR2 is SVGIG (reference sequence). This CDR3 comprises 13 residues. CDR3 sequence (DNA): TGTGCCTGGGGGGGCCGGTCGAATGAAAAACTGTTTTTT. It is translated as CAWGGRSNEKLFF.

V and J are TRBV2 and TRBJ2-2, with D tentatively TRBD2 (5 bases). The CDR3 runs to 16 residues. Deletions cut 5 bases from V and 4 bases from J, with 17 bases between. In germline, CDR1 is SNHLY, CDR2 FYNNEI. CDR3 sequence (DNA): TGTGCCAGCAGTCGGGCGTCCACTAGAGGCACCGGGGAGCTGTTTTTT. It specifies CASSRASTRGTGELFF. Based on the CDR3 plus reference TRBV2 and TRBJ2-2, the full variable domain is EPEVTQTPSHQVTQMGQEVILRCVPISNHLYFYWYRQILGQKVEFLVSFYNNEISEKSEIFDDQFSVERPDGSNFTLKIRSTKLEDSAMYFCASSRASTRGTGELFFGEGSRLTVL.

V usage is TRBV27 and J usage is TRBJ2-3, with TRBD2 matching over 8 bases. V lost 6 bases and J lost 6; bases outside the gene matches: 8. Germline CDR1 and CDR2: MNHEY and SMNVEV (reference sequence). This CDR3 spans 14 amino acids. The DNA of the CDR3 is TGTGCCAGCAGCGCCCGGGAGGGCCTTGATACGCAGTATTTT. Translated: CASSAREGLDTQYF.

A word on this clone: Other DNA sequences from this sample encode an identical CDR3 as well. The chain has TRBV12-5 and TRBJ2-1; the match to TRBD2 covers 14 bases. This CDR3 spans 19 amino acids. The germline V gene encodes CDR1 LGHNT and CDR2 FRNRAP. V was clipped by 3 bases and J by 0 bases; unmatched bases: 7. Here the CDR3 reads CASGFTGTSGRPSYNEQFF. CDR3 nucleotide sequence: TGTGCTAGTGGTTTCACCGGGACTAGCGGGAGACCCTCCTACAATGAGCAGTTCTTC.

V is TRBV10-1 and J is TRBJ2-1, with unresolved D. CDR3 length: 15 amino acids. The germline gives CDR1 WNHNN, CDR2 SYGVQD (reference sequence). V lost 6 bases, J lost 2 bases, and 14 bases lay in between. The CDR3 here is CASSPARTPYNEQFF. CDR3 nucleotides: TGCGCCAGCAGCCCCGCCCGAACTCCCTACAATGAGCAGTTCTTC.

The chain links TRBV28 to TRBJ2-1; D perhaps matches TRBD1 (6 bases). V was clipped by 6 bases and J by 4 bases, with 16 bases between them. Germline V gives CDR1 MDHEN, CDR2 SYDVKM. The CDR3 runs 15 residues. The CDR3: CASRKGTLSYNEQFF. CDR3 coding DNA: TGTGCCAGCAGGAAGGGGACACTTTCTTACAATGAGCAGTTCTTC.

The genes are TRBV5-1 and TRBJ1-2; TRBD1 matches at 9 bases. The V gene's germline CDR1 is SGHRS and CDR2 YFSETQ. The CDR3 has 14 amino acids. Trimming removed 6 bases from V and 4 bases from J; junction bases left unmatched: 7. In DNA, the CDR3 is TGCGCCAGCAACCGGGGACAGGGAAGCTATGGCTACACCTTC. Its protein product is CASNRGQGSYGYTF.

J is TRBJ1-5 and V is TRBV28; 9 bases line up with TRBD1. CDR1 MDHEN and CDR2 SYDVKM come from the germline V gene. CDR3 length: 18 residues. V was clipped by 2 bases and J by 1 base; unmatched bases: 9. This CDR3 reads CASSLATGGAISNQPQHF. CDR3 nucleotides: TGTGCCAGCAGTTTAGCAACAGGGGGCGCGATAAGCAATCAGCCCCAGCATTTT.

CDR3 DNA sequence: TGTGCCAGCAGTTACACAGGGGTGAGTGAAGCTTTCTTT. Amino acid sequence: CASSYTGVSEAFF. V is TRBV6-5 and J is TRBJ1-1, with 7 bases lining up with TRBD1. CDR1 MNHEY and CDR2 SVGAGI come from the germline V gene. Trimming took 2 bases from V and 7 from J; bases not matched to a gene: 4. The CDR3 covers 13 residues.

This clone was seen a handful of times. This chain joins TRBV5-4 and TRBJ2-7, with 7 nucleotides matching TRBD2. The CDR3 length is 16 residues. The germline CDR1 and CDR2 sequences are SGHNT and YYREEE (reference sequence). Germline trimming cut 3 bases from V and 0 bases from J; bases unmatched to any gene: 9. CDR3 bases: TGTGCCAGCAGCTCCGACCCTAGCGGAAGCTCCTACGAGCAGTACTTC. Translation gives CASSSDPSGSSYEQYF.

The chain recombines TRBV19 with TRBJ1-1, with a weak D call TRBD1 (6 bases). The CDR3 covers 14 residues. Germline V CDR1 and CDR2: LNHDA, SQIVND (reference sequence). Deletions cut 7 bases from V and 0 bases from J, with 12 bases between. The CDR3 is CASTRTAMNTEAFF. CDR3 nucleotides: TGTGCCAGTACCCGGACAGCCATGAACACTGAAGCTTTCTTT. Full variable domain (outside the CDR3, taken from reference TRBV19 and TRBJ1-1): DGGITQSPKYLFRKEGQNVTLSCEQNLNHDAMYWYRQDPGQGLRLIYYSQIVNDFQKGDIAEGYSVSREKKESFPLTVTSAQKNPTAFYLCASTRTAMNTEAFFGQGTRLTVV.

This chain connects TRBV29-1 to TRBJ2-1, with a tentative D call TRBD2 (5 bases). The CDR3 has 14 residues. With 7 bases removed from V and 3 bases from J, the gap between germline ends came to 16 bases. Germline V CDR1 and CDR2: SQVTM, ANQGSEA. CDR3 sequence reads: CSAEGGNNYNEQFF. The CDR3 nucleotides are TGCAGCGCCGAGGGCGGAAATAACTACAATGAGCAGTTCTTC.